A single sample is the source of the 4 T cell receptor beta chains below, sequenced in a study of cytomegalovirus exposure and HLA in healthy donors. The PCR ran on 60 Vbeta and 13 Jbeta primers. Sequencing used immunoSEQ multiplex PCR; TCRdb keeps in-frame clones, though not all of them. Of 95,000 to 150,000 clones detected, about 80% appear once; the ten largest clones hold about 32%. Sequenced input: PBMCs. The source is a man in his 60s in good health and CMV-seropositive.

V is TRBV5-1 and J is TRBJ1-1; 11 positions match TRBD1. CDR1 SGHRS and CDR2 YFSETQ come from the germline V gene. CDR3 size: 16 residues. The J segment lost 7 bases and the V segment lost 1 base, leaving 9 bases of the junction unmatched. CDR3 DNA: TGCGCCAGCAGCTTGCTGCGGACAGGGGGCGTGGGTGAAGCTTTCTTT. Residues: CASSLLRTGGVGEAFF.

The rearrangement uses TRBV4-1 and TRBJ1-1; D unresolved. The CDR3 consists of 17 residues. V was cut by 0 bases and J by 0 bases, with 14 bases left in between. CDR1 is MGHRA and CDR2 is YSYEKL in the germline V gene. CDR3 sequence: CASSQDLYLRVNTEAFF. CDR3 bases: TGCGCCAGCAGCCAAGATCTTTACCTTCGAGTGAACACTGAAGCTTTCTTT.

The DNA of the CDR3 is TGTGCCAGTAGGAGGGCTAGCGGGGGTGCGTTGGGTGAGCAGTTCTTC. Translated, it gives CASRRASGGALGEQFF. This chain uses TRBV19 with TRBJ2-1; 10 nucleotides agree with TRBD2. There are 16 residues in the CDR3. From germline, CDR1 is LNHDA and CDR2 SQIVND (reference sequence). V trimming: 6 bases; J trimming: 9 bases; junction bases outside the gene matches: 14.

CDR3 coding DNA: TGTGCCAGCTCACCACAGGGGCTGAACACTGAAGCTTTCTTT. Residues: CASSPQGLNTEAFF. This rearrangement joins TRBV18 to TRBJ1-1, with D tentatively TRBD1 (5 bases). V was pared by 1 base and J by 0 bases, with 6 bases between. Germline V CDR1 and CDR2: KGHSH, LQKENI. This CDR3 is built from 14 residues. Full variable domain (outside the CDR3, taken from reference TRBV18 and TRBJ1-1): NAGVMQNPRHLVRRRGQEARLRCSPMKGHSHVYWYRQLPEEGLKFMVYLQKENIIDESGMPKERFSAEFPKEGPSILRIQQVVRGDSAAYFCASSPQGLNTEAFFGQGTRLTVV.